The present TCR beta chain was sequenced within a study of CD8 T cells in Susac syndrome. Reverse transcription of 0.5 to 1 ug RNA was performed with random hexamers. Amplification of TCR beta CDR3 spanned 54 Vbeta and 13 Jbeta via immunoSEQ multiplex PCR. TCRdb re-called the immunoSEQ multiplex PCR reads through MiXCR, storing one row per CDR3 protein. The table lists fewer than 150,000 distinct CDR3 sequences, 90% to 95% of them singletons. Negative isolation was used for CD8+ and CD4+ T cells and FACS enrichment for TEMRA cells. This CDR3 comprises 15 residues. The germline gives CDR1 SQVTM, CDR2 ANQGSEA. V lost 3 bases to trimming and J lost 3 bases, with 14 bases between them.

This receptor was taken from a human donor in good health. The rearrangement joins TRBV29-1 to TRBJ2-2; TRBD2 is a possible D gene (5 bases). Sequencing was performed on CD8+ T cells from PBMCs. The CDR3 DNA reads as TGCAGCGTTGAGTTGACTCGGGGAGACACCGGGGAGCTGTTTTTT. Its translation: CSVELTRGDTGELFF.